This T cell receptor beta chain is drawn from a study of OX40 agonist ivuxolimab in advanced cancers. Turning to the study itself: Ivuxolimab, an agonist antibody against OX40 (CD134), was given to patients. Checkpoint inhibitors had been given previously to under 50% of patients.

Concerning this clone itself: Its antigen is not known.

This table comes from immunoSEQ multiplex PCR, and its TCRdb copy is limited to in-frame clones, with some not included. The data hold about 79,000 clones, with roughly 94% observed a single time. Study results and limitations: There was clonal expansion of CD4+ and CD8+ blood T cells by week 6 at 0.1 to 3.0 mg/kg. Relative to CD4+ cells, CD8+ T cells on average had more expanded clones.

CDR3 length: 15 amino acids. V lost 2 bases and J lost 6, with 14 bases in between. Germline V gives CDR1 ENHRY, CDR2 SYGVKD. The sequencing here drew on CD4+ or CD8+ T cells sorted from blood, taken in a trial of the OX40 agonist ivuxolimab. The TCR sequence derives from an adult with an advanced solid tumor such as melanoma, head and neck, liver or kidney cancer. V is TRBV10-3 and J is TRBJ1-5; D is unresolved. CDR3 nucleotide sequence: TGTGCCATCAGTGAGCCCACCACCGGGCCTCAGCCCCAGCATTTT. It specifies CAISEPTTGPQPQHF.